Sequencing of this T cell receptor (beta chain) was carried out in a study of human T cells and chemical hapten exposure. Study-wide background: Each week of the roughly 24-week study, patients had diphenylcyclopropenone applied to the scalp.

The CDR3 length is 15 residues. CDR1 MNHEY and CDR2 SVGAGI come from the germline V gene. V lost 0 bases, J lost 3 bases, and 12 bases lay in between. Time point indicated: patch test 1, 2 weeks after DPC sensitization. The treatment is: therapeutic diphenylcyclopropenone sensitization with weekly scalp DPC. Individual cDNA molecules (in the library) carried attached unique molecular identifiers. In TCRdb, the RACE reads were re-called with MiXCR into one record per CDR3 protein. Of about 380,000 distinct CDR3 sequences in the sample, more than 4.5% are singletons; the top ten hold under 3%. This clonotype was observed a handful of times. Its antigen is still unknown. Study-level results: There was no change with DPC sensitization in TCRs above 1 in 1000 frequency.

The sample in question was whole blood, obtained in connection with sensitization to the hapten diphenylcyclopropenone (DPC). The chain uses TRBV6-5 and TRBJ2-7; maybe TRBD1 (6 bases). The receptor's source is a woman between 50 and 59 years old with alopecia areata. Some clones in this sample may be carry-over from other donors' samples. The CDR3 spells CASSYSQGTYYEQYF. The DNA for the CDR3 is TGTGCCAGCAGTTACTCCCAGGGGACATACTACGAGCAGTACTTC.